This T cell receptor (beta chain) was recovered during a study of blood T cell repertoires in COVID-19. Study details: COVID-19 samples collected from the United States, Italy and Spain covered acute and convalescent phases. From T cells, B-cell-depleted T cells, or PBMCs came the material, which was cDNA or gDNA.

Germline CDR1 reads SGDLS; CDR2 reads YYNGEE. Trimming removed 3 bases from V and 0 bases from J; junction bases left unmatched: 8. The CDR3 is 17 residues long. How the authors handled the data: Estimation of nucleated cell counts relied on the amplification of reference gene primers. Measured with immunoSEQ multiplex PCR; TCRdb has only the in-frame clones, and not every one. The DNA was the basis for D and trimming; V, J and clone size are from that table. The data show about 71,000 clones, about nine tenths seen once. The sequencing input was peripheral blood. The V gene is TRBV9, the J gene TRBJ2-1; 8 bases line up with TRBD2. This clonotype was sampled from a woman younger than 35 with acute or convalescent COVID-19. The chain's CDR3 is CASSGYSGTGSYNEQFF. The CDR3 DNA is TGTGCCAGCAGCGGTTATAGCGGGACGGGCTCCTACAATGAGCAGTTCTTC.